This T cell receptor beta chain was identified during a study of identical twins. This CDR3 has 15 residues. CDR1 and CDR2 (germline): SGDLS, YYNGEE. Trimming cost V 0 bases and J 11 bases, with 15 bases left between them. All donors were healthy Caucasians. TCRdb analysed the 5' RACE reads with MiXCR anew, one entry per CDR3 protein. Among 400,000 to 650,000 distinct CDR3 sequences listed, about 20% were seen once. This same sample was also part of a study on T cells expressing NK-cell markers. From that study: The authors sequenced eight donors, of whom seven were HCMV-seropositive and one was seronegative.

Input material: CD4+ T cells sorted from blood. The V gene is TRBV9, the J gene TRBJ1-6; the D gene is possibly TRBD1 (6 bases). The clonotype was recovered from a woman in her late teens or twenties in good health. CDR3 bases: TGTGCCAGCAGCGTAGAATCGGGGGCAGGAACACCCCTCCACTTT. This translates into CASSVESGAGTPLHF.